This T cell receptor (beta chain) was observed in a study of identical twins. In TCRdb, the 5' RACE reads were re-called with MiXCR into one record per CDR3 protein. The table includes roughly 260,000 distinct CDR3 sequences, 7% to 8.5% detected once. V lost 0 bases and J 3 bases, leaving 16 bases between the germline ends. In germline, CDR1 is DFQATT, CDR2 SNEGSKA (reference sequence). CDR3 length: 16 residues. These same data were also listed under a study on yellow fever vaccine responses in identical twins.

The sequence was obtained from a woman between 18 and 29 years old in good health. The sample taken for sequencing was CD8+ T cells sorted from blood. The V gene is TRBV20-1, the J gene TRBJ2-3; a possible D gene is TRBD2 (7 bases). The CDR3 loop reads CSARDNGRGRTDTQYF. In DNA form, the CDR3 reads TGCAGTGCTAGAGATAACGGGCGGGGGCGGACAGATACGCAGTATTTT.